The entry below gives a single T cell receptor (beta chain) sequence along with its context. Sequencing was performed with immunoSEQ multiplex PCR; in TCRdb, only in-frame clones are kept and a portion is missing. The table includes around 11,000 clones, around 90% detected once. The source of the sample is a study of blood T cell repertoires in COVID-19. Germline CDR1 GTSNPN, CDR2 SVGIG (reference sequence). The CDR3 extends over 15 amino acids. Trimming pared 2 bases from V and 6 bases from J, leaving 16 bases between. The sequence derives from a man younger than 45 with active or convalescent COVID-19. The sequenced sample consisted of peripheral blood. The chain employs TRBV30 and TRBJ2-2; D unresolved. The DNA of the CDR3 is TGTGCCTGGAGTCCTTCCTTGCATGAGGCCGGGGAGCTGTTTTTT. Amino acid sequence: CAWSPSLHEAGELFF.